Listed here is a single T cell receptor beta chain. There were only Caucasian adults among the donors, and all lived in Nashville, Tennessee. These data belong to a study of shared clonotypes between healthy human individuals. Study as a whole: Each donor's CD4 naive and CD4 memory cells filled three plates apiece, CD8 naive two, and CD8 memory one.

The input for sorted-subset replicate PCRs was approximately 210 ng DNA, 25,000 to 30,000 T cell genomes. Original analysis: In the immunoSEQ data, sequences were junction-only and lacked quality scores, so filtering differed. Generated by immunoSEQ multiplex PCR, the TCRdb table keeps only in-frame clones and is missing some. That table supplies the V and J calls and clone size; D and trimming were determined from the DNA. The repertoire holds about 2.5 million clones, with less than 95% as singletons. The V and J ends lost 1 base and 7 bases respectively, with 18 bases between them. The length of the CDR3 is 16 residues. Germline assignment: CDR1 MGHRA and CDR2 YSYEKL.

The rearrangement uses TRBV4-1 and TRBJ2-3, with a possible D match to TRBD2 (5 bases). The receptor comes from a man aged 18 to 35 in good health. Some clones in this sample may be carry-over from other donors' samples. The sample consisted of naive CD4+ T cells from PBMCs. The subset was: CD45RA+ positively selected. CDR3 nucleotides: TGCGCCAGCAGCCAAGTCGGGGTTAAGCCCACGAATACGCAGTATTTT. Translating it yields CASSQVGVKPTNTQYF.